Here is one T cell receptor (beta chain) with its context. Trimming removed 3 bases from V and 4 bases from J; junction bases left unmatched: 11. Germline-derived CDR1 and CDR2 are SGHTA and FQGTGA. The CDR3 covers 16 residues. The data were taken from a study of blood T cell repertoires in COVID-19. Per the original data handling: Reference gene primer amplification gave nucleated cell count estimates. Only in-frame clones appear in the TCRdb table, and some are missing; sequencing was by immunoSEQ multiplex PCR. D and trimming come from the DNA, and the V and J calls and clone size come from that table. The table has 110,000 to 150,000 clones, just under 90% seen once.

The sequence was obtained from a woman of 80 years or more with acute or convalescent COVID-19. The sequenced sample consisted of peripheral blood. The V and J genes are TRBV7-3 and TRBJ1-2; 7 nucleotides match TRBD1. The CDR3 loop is CASSLAAGTATYGYTF. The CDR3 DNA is TGTGCCAGCAGCTTGGCGGCCGGGACAGCAACCTATGGCTACACCTTC. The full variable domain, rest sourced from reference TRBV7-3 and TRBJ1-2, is GAGVSQTPSNKVTEKGKYVELRCDPISGHTALYWYRQSLGQGPEFLIYFQGTGAADDSGLPNDRFFAVRPEGSVSTLKIQRTERGDSAVYLCASSLAAGTATYGYTFGSGTRLTVV.